This T cell receptor (beta chain) was obtained from a study of T cell responses to AZD1222 COVID-19 vaccine (dated by TCRdb to the early 2020s). Looking at the study overall: Because spike-specific TCR depth and breadth did not differ between the two schedules, AZD1222 recipients who got a second dose at roughly 4 weeks were pooled with those who got a second dose at roughly 12 weeks. TCR sequencing covered fewer than 250 trial participants: 207 given two doses of AZD1222 and around 26 given two doses of MenACWY control vaccine. Trial participants were enrolled by age into subgroups of 18-55, 56-69 and 70-plus years, and around 140, 26 and 57 TCR-sequenced participants, respectively, were included in these subgroups. On the study overall, not on this receptor specifically: Spike-specific TCR breadth and depth rose significantly after two AZD1222 doses compared with day 0 and with MenACWY recipients. Vaccine-associated CD4 TCRs spanned the whole spike protein, with dominant responses in regions 160-218 and 743-854. In the small 56-69-year group, the increase in depth fell short of significance, most likely because of low power. Because no samples from the day 14 peak response were available, repertoires could be characterized only after the peak T cell response. Conclusions about previously exposed vaccinees are limited because only six or seven AZD1222 recipients were SARS-CoV-2 seropositive at baseline. Reportedly, close to half of the unique spike-specific TCRs recognized epitopes lying outside the regions that are mutated in the B.1.351 and B.1.1.7 variants. Participants were mostly white British and included more females than males, and it was suggested by the authors that clonal diversity may have been underestimated.

The CDR3 regions of human TCRbeta chains were analyzed by immunosequencing. In the authors' own workflow: TCRs in the repertoires were compared against a reference library of SARS-CoV-2-specific TCRs that had been generated with the MIRA antigen-specificity platform. Breadth was defined as the fraction of unique TCRs that were SARS-CoV-2-associated. Depth was defined as the fraction of total T cells that were SARS-CoV-2-associated. Using the MIRA data, each spike-specific TCR was mapped to the spike region that the TCR reacts to and placed in a CD4 or CD8 class. Log10-transformed breadth and depth values were compared by one-way ANOVA with Sidak's multiple comparisons tests. TCRdb's version of the immuneACCESS table is confined to in-frame rearrangements and falls short of the full clone set. An unresolved V gene accounts for under half of the shortfall where checked; the remainder is of unknown origin. V and J calls plus clone size are reproduced from that table; the DNA served to infer D and trimming. Across this sample there are about 99,000 clones, with roughly nine tenths seen only once. The top ten clonotypes cover 9.5% to 15% of the sample.

As for this clone: Its antigen remains undetermined. Per-base quality was not reported, and no clone a single base away is much larger than it.

The meaning of the sample's time point label: baseline before first vaccination. Vaccinee samples were obtained from the UK trials COV001 and COV002, which included a single-blind randomized controlled phase 2/3 trial of AZD1222 (ChAdOx1 nCoV-19) in healthy adults. For TCRbeta chain sequencing, PBMC samples were collected from trial participants at day 0 and at day 28 after the second dose. Sequences were derived from peripheral blood, sampled on day 0 of AZD1222 vaccination. The TCR sequence derives from an adult in good health.

The DNA sequence is as follows: TGTGCCAGCAGACACCATCCACAGGGCGGCGAGACCCAGTACTTC. It encodes CASRHHPQGGETQYF. This chain joins TRBV3-1 (or the pseudogene TRBV3-2) to TRBJ2-5; the D gene is perhaps TRBD1, from 6 matching bases. The germline V gene (reference sequence) specifies LGHDT as CDR1 and YNNKEL as CDR2. The cysteine opens and the phenylalanine closes a CDR3 of 15 amino acids. Only CDR3 DNA is held: 45 bases, read in frame from base 1. V loses 6 bases, J loses 5 bases, and the germline ends lie 19 bases apart.